This TCR beta chain was obtained from a study of cytomegalovirus exposure and HLA in healthy donors. Study conclusions and caveats: In terms of immune exposure information, only CMV serostatus was available. Sequences of the TCR beta chain were said to predict the HLA-A and HLA-B alleles of most subjects accurately. Most observed TCR sequences were rare, whereas some public TCRs were detected in many donors. Within a later analysis, the majority of CMV-associated TCR beta chains appeared HLA-restricted.

As regards this clone: What it binds is not known.

Germline V gene data show CDR1 as SGDLS and CDR2 as YYNGEE. This CDR3 has 13 residues. Trimming cost V 2 bases and J 7 bases, with 12 bases left between them. Primers: 60 Vbeta forward and 13 Jbeta reverse. The repertoire was sequenced with immunoSEQ multiplex PCR; TCRdb's copy has only in-frame clones and lacks some. The data contain 53,000 or so clones, about 81% of them seen just once; the ten biggest clones take up roughly 7%. The material sequenced was PBMCs. This clonotype was sampled from a man aged 25 to 40 in good health and CMV-seropositive. This rearrangement joins TRBV9 to TRBJ1-1, with a tentative D call TRBD1 (6 bases). The CDR3 bases are TGTGCCAGCAGCGTTGAACAGGGAAATGAAGCTTTCTTT. This codes for CASSVEQGNEAFF.